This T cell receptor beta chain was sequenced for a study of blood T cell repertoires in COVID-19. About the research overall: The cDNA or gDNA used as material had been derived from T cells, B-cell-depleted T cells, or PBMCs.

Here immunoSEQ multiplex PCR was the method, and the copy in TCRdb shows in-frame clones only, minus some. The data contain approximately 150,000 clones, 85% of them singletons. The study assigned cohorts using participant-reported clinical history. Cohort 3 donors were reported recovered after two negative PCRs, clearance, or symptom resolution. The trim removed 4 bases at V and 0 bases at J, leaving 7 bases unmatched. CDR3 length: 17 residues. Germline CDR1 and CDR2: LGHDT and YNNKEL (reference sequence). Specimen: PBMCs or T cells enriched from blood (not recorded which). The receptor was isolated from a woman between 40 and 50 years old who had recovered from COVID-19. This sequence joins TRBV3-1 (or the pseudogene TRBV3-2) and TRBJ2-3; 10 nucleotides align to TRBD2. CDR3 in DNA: TGTGCCAGCAGCCTCCTCCTACTAGCGGGGAGCACAGATACGCAGTATTTT. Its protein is CASSLLLLAGSTDTQYF.